The clone carrying this TCR beta chain was counted ten times or more. What it binds is unknown. The germline gene is not matched at one end of the junction; a read error may be the cause. The data are from a study of CD8 T cells in ankylosing spondylitis. The study, taken as a whole, reports: Disease-linked clones were reportedly significantly enriched in matched ankylosing spondylitis synovial fluid. In the blood and synovial fluid of reactive arthritis, some motif variants had been previously reported. Ankylosing spondylitis blood appeared to carry a characteristic TCR beta motif of roughly 8 highly homologous variants.

It was by quantitative 5'-RACE with molecular barcodes that TCR beta libraries were made. One entry per CDR3 protein results from TCRdb running MiXCR on the 5' RACE reads. The profile covers about 52,000 distinct CDR3 sequences, with 6.5% to 9% appearing a single time and over 7% taken by the ten largest. The CDR3 contains 16 residues. Germline V gene sequence: CDR1 SSHAT, CDR2 FNYEAQ (reference sequence). This sequence originates from a female donor with ankylosing spondylitis or in good health (not recorded which). Sequenced: blood, either unsorted or a sorted T cell fraction (not recorded which). The chain links TRBV7-7 to TRBJ2-7; TRBD1 or TRBD2 may be the D gene (5 bases each). Written as DNA, the CDR3 is TGTGCTAGCAGCTTAACGGGGCAGGACCTCTCCTACGAGCAGTACTTC. Amino acids: CASSLTGQDLSYEQYF.